This is a list of T cell receptor beta chains from one sample in a study of response to subunit inactivated influenza vaccine. TCRdb re-called the RT-PCR reads through MiXCR, storing one row per CDR3 protein. The sample includes 700,000 to 800,000 distinct CDR3 sequences, less than 20% of them seen just once. The source material was PBMCs from blood, sampled 4 to 6 days after vaccination. These receptors were obtained from a man between 50 and 59 years old who received an inactivated influenza vaccine. Both conserved end residues are part of each CDR3. The D gene is left open where the match is weak. The listing skips clone size in some rows; elsewhere it reads once, few, many or a size class.

v_gene: TRBV2; j_gene: TRBJ2-1; len: 15; abundance: -; d_gene: -; CDR3aa: CASSEEMGGRAEQFF; CDR3nt: TGTGCCAGCAGTGAAGAGATGGGGGGCCGGGCGGAGCAGTTCTTC
v_gene: TRBV6-2/TRBV6-3; j_gene: TRBJ1-5; len: 18; abundance: many; d_gene: TRBD1; CDR3aa: CASRRRDRGREERGPQHF; CDR3nt: TGTGCCAGCAGACGCCGGGACAGGGGAAGAGAGGAACGGGGGCCCCAGCATTTT
v_gene: TRBV12-3/TRBV12-4; j_gene: TRBJ2-5; len: 13; abundance: few; d_gene: -; CDR3aa: CASSSSTQETQYF; CDR3nt: TGTGCCAGCAGCTCATCCACCCAAGAGACCCAGTACTTC
v_gene: TRBV10-1; j_gene: TRBJ2-5; len: 14; abundance: -; d_gene: TRBD1; CDR3aa: CASSDTGGRETQYF; CDR3nt: TGCGCCAGCAGTGATACAGGGGGCCGGGAGACCCAGTACTTC
v_gene: TRBV10-3; j_gene: TRBJ2-2; len: 19; abundance: -; d_gene: -; CDR3aa: CAISDWQGRPTLGAGELFF; CDR3nt: TGTGCCATCAGTGATTGGCAGGGTCGTCCCACCCTCGGCGCCGGGGAGCTGTTTTTT
v_gene: TRBV20-1; j_gene: TRBJ2-2; len: 17; abundance: few; d_gene: TRBD2; CDR3aa: CSARTGTSGRRTGELFF; CDR3nt: TGCAGTGCAAGGACCGGGACTAGCGGGAGACGCACCGGGGAGCTGTTTTTT
v_gene: TRBV5-8; j_gene: TRBJ2-2; len: 15; abundance: -; d_gene: -; CDR3aa: CASSHKTGFTGELFF; CDR3nt: TGTGCCAGCAGCCACAAAACAGGGTTCACCGGGGAGCTGTTTTTT
v_gene: TRBV29-1; j_gene: TRBJ1-4; len: 15; abundance: few; d_gene: -; CDR3aa: CSALSDLATNEKLFF; CDR3nt: TGCAGCGCACTATCTGATCTAGCAACTAATGAAAAACTGTTTTTT
v_gene: TRBV29-1; j_gene: TRBJ2-1; len: 15; abundance: few; d_gene: TRBD2; CDR3aa: CSVVLLAGTYNEQFF; CDR3nt: TGCAGCGTTGTCTTACTAGCGGGAACCTACAATGAGCAGTTCTTC
v_gene: TRBV6-2/TRBV6-3; j_gene: TRBJ1-5; len: 12; abundance: -; d_gene: -; CDR3aa: CASTNPGRPQHF; CDR3nt: TGTGCCAGCACCAACCCGGGACGGCCCCAGCATTTT
v_gene: TRBV5-6; j_gene: TRBJ1-2; len: 15; abundance: -; d_gene: -; CDR3aa: CASSLVVDRTDGYTF; CDR3nt: TGTGCCAGCAGCTTGGTCGTGGACAGAACAGATGGCTACACCTTC
v_gene: TRBV5-1; j_gene: TRBJ2-3; len: 16; abundance: -; d_gene: TRBD2; CDR3aa: CASSLALAGGLDTQYF; CDR3nt: TGCGCCAGCAGCTTGGCCCTAGCGGGAGGATTAGATACGCAGTATTTT
v_gene: TRBV15; j_gene: TRBJ2-5; len: 17; abundance: -; d_gene: -; CDR3aa: CATSVPRFGGQQETQYF; CDR3nt: TGTGCCACCAGCGTCCCCCGCTTTGGAGGGCAGCAAGAGACCCAGTACTTC
v_gene: TRBV5-1; j_gene: TRBJ2-3; len: 18; abundance: -; d_gene: TRBD2; CDR3aa: CASSLETSGTLGTDTQYF; CDR3nt: TGCGCCAGCAGCTTGGAGACTAGCGGGACGCTTGGCACAGATACGCAGTATTTT
v_gene: TRBV4-2; j_gene: TRBJ1-4; len: 15; abundance: -; d_gene: -; CDR3aa: CASSQGGGHNEKLFF; CDR3nt: TGTGCCAGCAGCCAAGGCGGGGGCCATAATGAAAAACTGTTTTTT
v_gene: TRBV20-1; j_gene: TRBJ2-4; len: 13; abundance: few; d_gene: -; CDR3aa: CSGNSVAKNIQYF; CDR3nt: TGCAGTGGTAATAGCGTGGCCAAAAACATTCAGTACTTC
v_gene: TRBV19; j_gene: TRBJ2-5; len: 16; abundance: -; d_gene: TRBD1; CDR3aa: CASSTTGQGARETQYF; CDR3nt: TGTGCCAGTAGTACAACGGGACAGGGGGCAAGAGAGACCCAGTACTTC
v_gene: TRBV28; j_gene: TRBJ2-1; len: 14; abundance: -; d_gene: -; CDR3aa: CASSFFTLRNEQFF; CDR3nt: TGTGCCAGCAGTTTTTTCACTCTCCGGAATGAGCAGTTCTTC
v_gene: TRBV6-5; j_gene: TRBJ2-3; len: 15; abundance: few; d_gene: TRBD2; CDR3aa: CASSYLSGRPDTQYF; CDR3nt: TGTGCCAGCAGTTACCTTAGCGGGAGGCCTGATACGCAGTATTTT
v_gene: TRBV4-3; j_gene: TRBJ1-3; len: 17; abundance: few; d_gene: -; CDR3aa: CASSQDLGTVPGNTIYF; CDR3nt: TGCGCCAGCAGCCAAGATTTGGGGACGGTGCCTGGAAACACCATATATTTT
v_gene: TRBV7-3; j_gene: TRBJ2-1; len: 15; abundance: few; d_gene: -; CDR3aa: CASSLTENSYNEQFF; CDR3nt: TGTGCCAGCAGCTTGACGGAAAACTCCTACAATGAGCAGTTCTTC
v_gene: TRBV5-1; j_gene: TRBJ2-1; len: 16; abundance: few; d_gene: -; CDR3aa: CASSFRDSSSYNEQFF; CDR3nt: TGCGCCAGCAGCTTCCGGGACTCCAGCTCCTACAATGAGCAGTTCTTC
v_gene: TRBV4-2; j_gene: TRBJ2-1; len: 14; abundance: -; d_gene: -; CDR3aa: CASSQVGGNNEQFF; CDR3nt: TGTGCCAGCAGCCAAGTGGGGGGAAACAATGAGCAGTTCTTC
v_gene: TRBV4-2; j_gene: TRBJ2-7; len: 15; abundance: -; d_gene: -; CDR3aa: CASSQAANTPWEQYF; CDR3nt: TGTGCCAGCAGCCAAGCTGCAAATACCCCTTGGGAGCAGTACTTC
v_gene: TRBV10-2; j_gene: TRBJ2-3; len: 12; abundance: few; d_gene: -; CDR3aa: CASKEYTDTQYF; CDR3nt: TGCGCCAGCAAGGAATACACAGATACGCAGTATTTT
v_gene: TRBV6-2/TRBV6-3; j_gene: TRBJ2-7; len: 14; abundance: few; d_gene: TRBD1; CDR3aa: CASSVGQLLYEQYF; CDR3nt: TGTGCCAGCAGTGTGGGACAGTTACTCTACGAGCAGTACTTC
v_gene: TRBV7-9; j_gene: TRBJ2-7; len: 15; abundance: -; d_gene: -; CDR3aa: CASSLSGAISYEQYF; CDR3nt: TGTGCCAGCAGCTTATCAGGGGCCATCTCCTACGAGCAGTACTTC
v_gene: TRBV6-1; j_gene: TRBJ1-2; len: 14; abundance: -; d_gene: TRBD1; CDR3aa: CASRKPQGAGGYTF; CDR3nt: TGTGCCAGCAGAAAACCTCAGGGGGCGGGAGGCTACACCTTC
v_gene: TRBV5-1; j_gene: TRBJ1-1; len: 11; abundance: -; d_gene: -; CDR3aa: CASGGALETFF; CDR3nt: TGCGCCAGCGGGGGGGCACTAGAAACTTTCTTT
v_gene: TRBV29-1; j_gene: TRBJ1-5; len: 15; abundance: many; d_gene: -; CDR3aa: CSVRDGYYSNQPQHF; CDR3nt: TGCAGCGTGAGGGACGGCTATTATAGCAATCAGCCCCAGCATTTT
v_gene: TRBV20-1; j_gene: TRBJ2-1; len: 15; abundance: few; d_gene: TRBD2; CDR3aa: CSASGTSGDYNEQFF; CDR3nt: TGCAGTGCTAGCGGGACTAGCGGGGATTACAATGAGCAGTTCTTC
v_gene: TRBV20-1; j_gene: TRBJ1-6; len: 15; abundance: -; d_gene: TRBD1; CDR3aa: CSAIRTGTGSSPLHF; CDR3nt: TGCAGTGCTATAAGAACCGGGACAGGATCTTCACCCCTCCACTTT
v_gene: TRBV18; j_gene: TRBJ2-7; len: 16; abundance: -; d_gene: TRBD2; CDR3aa: CASSRGRGSNPYEQYF; CDR3nt: TGTGCCAGCTCACGAGGGAGGGGAAGTAACCCCTACGAGCAGTACTTC
v_gene: TRBV20-1; j_gene: TRBJ1-3; len: 15; abundance: many; d_gene: -; CDR3aa: CSASGKPSSGNTIYF; CDR3nt: TGCAGTGCTAGTGGGAAGCCGAGCTCTGGAAACACCATATATTTT
v_gene: TRBV4-1; j_gene: TRBJ1-2; len: 15; abundance: many; d_gene: -; CDR3aa: CASSRMTEANYGYTF; CDR3nt: TGCGCCAGCAGCCGGATGACGGAAGCTAACTATGGCTACACCTTC
v_gene: TRBV28; j_gene: TRBJ2-1; len: 12; abundance: -; d_gene: -; CDR3aa: CASSLLHGRETF; CDR3nt: TGTGCCAGCAGTTTATTACATGGGCGGGAAACCTTC
v_gene: TRBV7-2; j_gene: TRBJ2-1; len: 15; abundance: many; d_gene: -; CDR3aa: CASSYRDTYYNEQFF; CDR3nt: TGTGCCAGCAGTTATCGGGACACATACTACAATGAGCAGTTCTTC
v_gene: TRBV24-1; j_gene: TRBJ2-1; len: 13; abundance: -; d_gene: -; CDR3aa: CATSRASSYEQFF; CDR3nt: TGTGCCACCAGTAGGGCTAGTTCGTATGAGCAGTTCTTC
v_gene: TRBV20-1; j_gene: TRBJ2-1; len: 14; abundance: -; d_gene: -; CDR3aa: CSARRLAFYNEQFF; CDR3nt: TGCAGTGCCCGACGACTTGCCTTCTACAATGAGCAGTTCTTC
v_gene: TRBV27; j_gene: TRBJ2-5; len: 16; abundance: -; d_gene: TRBD2; CDR3aa: CASSLSLTSGLQTQYF; CDR3nt: TGTGCCAGCAGTTTATCCCTGACTAGCGGGCTCCAGACCCAGTACTTC
v_gene: TRBV4-1; j_gene: TRBJ2-4; len: 16; abundance: -; d_gene: TRBD1; CDR3aa: CASSHGQGTAKNIQYF; CDR3nt: TGCGCCAGCAGCCACGGACAGGGGACAGCCAAAAACATTCAGTACTTC
v_gene: TRBV20-1; j_gene: TRBJ2-5; len: 14; abundance: -; d_gene: TRBD1; CDR3aa: CSPHSDGQGETQYF; CDR3nt: TGCAGTCCTCATTCTGATGGACAGGGCGAGACCCAGTACTTC
v_gene: TRBV5-6; j_gene: TRBJ2-6; len: 17; abundance: -; d_gene: -; CDR3aa: CASSLGVSRSGANVLTF; CDR3nt: TGTGCCAGCAGCTTGGGGGTTAGTCGCTCTGGGGCCAACGTCCTGACTTTC
v_gene: TRBV20-1; j_gene: TRBJ2-2; len: 14; abundance: few; d_gene: TRBD2; CDR3aa: CSASGRAFIGELFF; CDR3nt: TGCAGTGCTAGCGGGAGGGCCTTCATCGGGGAGCTGTTTTTT
v_gene: TRBV10-2; j_gene: TRBJ2-5; len: 18; abundance: few; d_gene: TRBD2; CDR3aa: CASSWPSGGGNSVETQYF; CDR3nt: TGCGCCAGCAGTTGGCCTAGCGGGGGGGGTAATTCGGTGGAGACCCAGTACTTC
v_gene: TRBV29-1; j_gene: TRBJ2-1; len: 12; abundance: many; d_gene: -; CDR3aa: CSVVESRNEQFF; CDR3nt: TGCAGCGTTGTAGAATCGCGCAATGAGCAGTTCTTC
v_gene: TRBV20-1; j_gene: TRBJ1-6; len: 16; abundance: few; d_gene: -; CDR3aa: CSALAQAWLRDSPLHF; CDR3nt: TGCAGTGCTTTGGCGCAGGCTTGGCTTAGGGATTCACCCCTCCACTTT
v_gene: TRBV24-1; j_gene: TRBJ2-1; len: 15; abundance: -; d_gene: TRBD2; CDR3aa: CATSDPGLAEYEQFF; CDR3nt: TGTGCCACCAGTGACCCCGGACTAGCGGAATATGAGCAGTTCTTC
v_gene: TRBV5-1; j_gene: TRBJ1-1; len: 15; abundance: -; d_gene: -; CDR3aa: CASSPSGTEGTEAFF; CDR3nt: TGCGCCAGCAGCCCCTCCGGGACCGAAGGTACTGAAGCTTTCTTT
v_gene: TRBV4-3; j_gene: TRBJ2-7; len: 16; abundance: many; d_gene: -; CDR3aa: CASSQDISGGLYEQYF; CDR3nt: TGCGCCAGCAGCCAAGATATTAGTGGGGGACTCTACGAGCAGTACTTC
v_gene: TRBV15; j_gene: TRBJ1-2; len: 15; abundance: few; d_gene: -; CDR3aa: CATSTGGQPNYGYTF; CDR3nt: TGTGCCACCAGCACCGGAGGACAGCCTAACTATGGCTACACCTTC
v_gene: TRBV20-1; j_gene: TRBJ2-5; len: 17; abundance: few; d_gene: -; CDR3aa: CSARDQAGWGGEETQYF; CDR3nt: TGCAGTGCTAGAGATCAGGCGGGATGGGGGGGCGAGGAGACCCAGTACTTC